This T cell receptor beta chain emerged from a study of neurological immune-mediated disorders. TCRdb reanalysed the 5' RACE reads using MiXCR and keeps one entry per CDR3 protein. The sample consists of approximately 41,000 distinct CDR3 sequences, approximately 15% of them appearing once. The junction had 4 bases not matched to a gene; V was cut back by 6 bases and J by 5 bases. The length of the CDR3 is 15 residues. Germline CDR1 and CDR2: MNHEY and SVGAGI. This clonotype was detected ten times or more. The sample comprised CD4+ T cells from blood. This chain links TRBV6-5 with TRBJ2-2, with TRBD2 identical over 12 bases. The TCR sequence derives from a woman in her sixties with HTLV-1-associated myelopathy (HAM/TSP). The chain's CDR3 is CASRASGGATGELFF. Here the CDR3 DNA reads TGTGCCAGCAGGGCTAGCGGGGGGGCGACCGGGGAGCTGTTTTTT.